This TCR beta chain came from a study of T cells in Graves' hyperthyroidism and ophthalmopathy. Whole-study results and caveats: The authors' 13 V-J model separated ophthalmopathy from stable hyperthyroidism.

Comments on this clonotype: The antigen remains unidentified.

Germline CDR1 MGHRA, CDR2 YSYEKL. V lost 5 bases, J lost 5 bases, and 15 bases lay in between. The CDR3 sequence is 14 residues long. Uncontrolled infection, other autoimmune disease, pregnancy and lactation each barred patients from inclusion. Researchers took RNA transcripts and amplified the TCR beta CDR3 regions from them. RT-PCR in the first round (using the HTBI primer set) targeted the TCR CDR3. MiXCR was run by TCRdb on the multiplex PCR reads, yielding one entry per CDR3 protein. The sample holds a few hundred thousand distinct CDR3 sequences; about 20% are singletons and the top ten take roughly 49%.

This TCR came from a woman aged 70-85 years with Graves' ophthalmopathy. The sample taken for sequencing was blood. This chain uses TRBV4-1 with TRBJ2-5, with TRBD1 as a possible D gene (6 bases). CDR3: CASSIGTFGETQYF. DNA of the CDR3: TGCGCCAGCAGCATCGGGACATTTGGGGAGACCCAGTACTTC.